Listed here are 25 T cell receptor beta chains from one sample, sequenced in a study of T cell clones after liver transplantation. Some clones are missing from TCRdb's copy, which holds only in-frame ones; the method was immunoSEQ multiplex PCR. The table includes some 120,000 clones, around nine tenths detected once. Sequenced here: CD4+ T cells from blood, sampled 12 months after liver transplant. All receptors derive from a human patient who received a liver transplant. Some T cells may be the graft donor's.

This clone was seen a handful of times. The chain carries TRBV7-9 and TRBJ2-5, with D possibly matching TRBD2 (5 bases). The CDR3 has 11 residues. Germline lookup yields CDR1 SEHNR and CDR2 FQNEAQ (reference sequence). V was trimmed by 11 bases and J by 4 bases, leaving 11 bases between them. The CDR3 DNA reads TGTGCCGGACTGGCGGGAGAGACCCAGTACTTC. Translated, it gives CAGLAGETQYF.

CDR3 loop: CASSVAGGRVNEQFF. Written as DNA, the CDR3 is TGTGCCAGCAGCGTAGCGGGGGGACGGGTCAATGAGCAGTTCTTC. The V and J genes are TRBV11-3 and TRBJ2-1; the match to TRBD2 covers 10 bases. The V gene end was trimmed by 5 bases and the J gene end by 6 bases; junction bases not matched to a gene: 7. Germline CDR1 is SGHNT and CDR2 is YENEEA. The CDR3 runs to 15 residues.

This chain connects TRBV9 to TRBJ2-1, with D tentatively TRBD1 (6 bases). The CDR3 length is 13 residues. Germline CDR1 and CDR2: SGDLS and YYNGEE. The germline V and J ends were trimmed by 4 bases and 5 bases, with 10 bases remaining between them. The CDR3 DNA follows: TGTGCCAGCAGCCCCAACAGGGACAATGAGCAGTTCTTC. Amino acids: CASSPNRDNEQFF.

In its sample, this clone was seen once. This CDR3 reads CAISGATNEKLFF. For the CDR3, the DNA is TGTGCCATCAGTGGTGCAACTAATGAAAAACTGTTTTTT. The chain has TRBV10-3 and TRBJ1-4; D is unresolved. Germline V gene lookup returns CDR1 ENHRY and CDR2 SYGVKD. The CDR3 covers 13 residues. The V gene lost 4 bases and the J gene lost 0 bases, with 3 bases spanning the gap.

This clone was recorded a few times. Other nucleotide sequences in the sample specify the same CDR3. The rearrangement joins TRBV4-2 to TRBJ1-1; D gene unclear. The CDR3 spans 13 residues. Germline V gene sequence: CDR1 LGHNA, CDR2 YNFKEQ. The germline V and J ends were trimmed by 1 base and 1 base, with 4 bases remaining between them. CDR3 protein: CASSQGPNTEAFF. In DNA form, the CDR3 reads TGTGCCAGCAGCCAAGGGCCGAACACTGAAGCTTTCTTT.

This chain uses TRBV5-1 with TRBJ2-2; D possibly corresponds to TRBD2 (6 bases). V lost 4 bases and J lost 7, with 17 bases in between. The length of the CDR3 is 15 residues. From germline, CDR1 is SGHRS and CDR2 YFSETQ. The CDR3 spells CASSPGWRDGGELFF. The CDR3 DNA is TGCGCCAGCAGCCCCGGATGGAGGGACGGCGGGGAGCTGTTTTTT.

This clone has only one observation. CDR3 protein: CASSEEREHGYTF. As DNA, the CDR3 is TGTGCCAGCAGTGAGGAAAGGGAACATGGCTACACCTTC. The chain joins TRBV6-1 to TRBJ1-2, with D uncertain. V was trimmed by 3 bases and J by 6 bases, leaving 11 bases between them. The CDR3 sequence is 13 residues long. Germline CDR1 MNHNS, CDR2 SASEGT.

The CDR3 sequence: CASSLRGYEQYF. CDR3 in DNA: TGTGCCAGCAGCTTAAGGGGCTACGAGCAGTACTTC. V is TRBV7-9 and J is TRBJ2-7; weak D call: TRBD1 (5 bases). Trimming pared 2 bases from V and 3 bases from J, leaving 5 bases between. Germline CDR1 reads SEHNR; CDR2 reads FQNEAQ (reference sequence). The length of the CDR3 is 12 residues.

The chain is built from TRBV11-2 and TRBJ2-1, with 11 bases matching TRBD2. Trimming at V came to 5 bases and at J to 4 bases, leaving 7 bases not matched to a gene. Germline CDR1 SGHAT, CDR2 FQNNGV. This CDR3 region has 16 residues. The CDR3 bases are TGTGCCAGCAGCCTAACCGGGACTAGCGGTTACAATGAGCAGTTCTTC. It encodes CASSLTGTSGYNEQFF.

The genes are TRBV10-3 and TRBJ2-1; 9 bases agree with TRBD2. The CDR3 spans 15 residues. J gave up 6 bases and V 8 bases, and 11 bases lay outside the gene matches. The V gene's germline CDR1 is ENHRY and CDR2 SYGVKD. The CDR3 sequence: CAIGGASGIANEQFF. The CDR3 DNA reads as TGTGCCATCGGTGGGGCTAGCGGGATTGCCAATGAGCAGTTCTTC.

The rearrangement uses TRBV4-3 and TRBJ1-2; no clear D gene. Germline values: CDR1 LGHNA, CDR2 YSLEER. The V and J ends lost 2 bases and 0 bases respectively, with 16 bases between them. The CDR3 length is 17 residues. The DNA of the CDR3 is TGCGCCAGCAGCCAAAACTTTCGGGTGAGCTCTAACTATGGCTACACCTTC. Protein sequence: CASSQNFRVSSNYGYTF.

This chain links TRBV19 with TRBJ1-3; tentative D call: TRBD1 (5 bases). CDR3 length: 16 residues. V lost 5 bases and J lost 4, with 18 bases in between. Germline V gives CDR1 LNHDA, CDR2 SQIVND (reference sequence). The CDR3 nucleotides are TGTGCCAGTAGTCAAAACCGGGACTTGGCAGGAAACACCATATATTTT. It translates to CASSQNRDLAGNTIYF.

The V call is TRBV19, the J call TRBJ1-2; 8 nucleotides align to TRBD1. This CDR3 region has 15 residues. Trimming cost V 3 bases and J 0 bases; bases outside gene matches: 3. Germline CDR1 LNHDA, CDR2 SQIVND (reference sequence). This CDR3 is CASSIGQGANYGYTF. The CDR3 bases are TGTGCCAGTAGTATCGGACAGGGAGCTAACTATGGCTACACCTTC.

The chain uses TRBV9 and TRBJ2-5; D may be TRBD2 (6 bases). Trimming cost V 0 bases and J 2 bases, with 11 bases left between them. Germline CDR1 SGDLS, CDR2 YYNGEE. CDR3 length equals 15 residues. The CDR3 loop is CASSVASGLQETQYF. CDR3 nucleotides: TGTGCCAGCAGCGTAGCCTCGGGACTGCAAGAGACCCAGTACTTC. Drawing the rest from reference TRBV9 and TRBJ2-5, the complete variable domain is DSGVTQTPKHLITATGQRVTLRCSPRSGDLSVYWYQQSLDQGLQFLIQYYNGEERAKGNILERFSAQQFPDLHSELNLSSLELGDSALYFCASSVASGLQETQYFGPGTRLLVL.

As to this clone: One junction end disagrees with the germline gene, perhaps due to a read error. This chain connects TRBV2 to TRBJ1-3; TRBD1 matches at 9 bases. The CDR3 has 15 amino acids. Germline V gene data show CDR1 as SNHLY and CDR2 as FYNNEI. The CDR3 sequence is CASRGQGYSGNTIYF. CDR3 sequence (DNA): TGTGCCAGCAGGGGACAGGGATACTCTGGCAACACCATATATTTT.

J is TRBJ1-2 and V is TRBV10-3; D remains unclear. V was cut by 3 bases and J by 4 bases, with 6 bases left in between. The CDR3 is made up of 12 amino acids. The germline V gene encodes CDR1 ENHRY and CDR2 SYGVKD. The CDR3 DNA follows: TGTGCCATCAGTGAAGCAGTCTATGGCTACACCTTC. Translating it yields CAISEAVYGYTF.

V usage is TRBV5-6 and J usage is TRBJ2-1; D possibly corresponds to TRBD2 (5 bases). Germline assignment: CDR1 SGHDT and CDR2 YYEEEE. CDR3 size: 13 residues. Between the trimmed V and J ends, which lost 2 bases and 9 bases, there was a span of 12 bases. In nucleotides, the CDR3 is TGTGCCAGCAGCTTTCTGGACTTGGGTGAGCAGTTCTTC. The encoded protein is CASSFLDLGEQFF.

As DNA, the CDR3 is TGTGCCAGCAGCGTTTGGGACCCCTTAAGGGATGAGCAGTTCTTC. It is translated as CASSVWDPLRDEQFF. The V gene is TRBV11-2, the J gene TRBJ2-1, with D perhaps being TRBD1 or TRBD2 (5 bases each). Trimming stripped 5 bases from V and 8 bases from J, with 19 bases between. The CDR3 contains 15 residues. CDR1 is SGHAT and CDR2 is FQNNGV in the germline V gene.

The chain carries TRBV27 and TRBJ1-4; a weak D match, TRBD1 (5 bases). The CDR3 length is 14 residues. Germline V CDR1 and CDR2: MNHEY, SMNVEV (reference sequence). Trimming removed 5 bases at V and 4 bases at J, with 11 bases between. The DNA for the CDR3 is TGTGCCAGCAGTAGGGGAAGCCTTAATGAAAAACTGTTTTTT. It is translated as CASSRGSLNEKLFF.

The chain combines TRBV25-1 with TRBJ2-2, with TRBD2 identical over 7 bases. V lost 6 bases and J lost 5; bases outside the gene matches: 3. Germline V lookup: CDR1 MGHDK, CDR2 SYGVNS. The CDR3 is 13 amino acids. CDR3 amino acids: CASRTGGTGELFF. The CDR3 nucleotides read TGTGCCAGCAGGACGGGGGGAACCGGGGAGCTGTTTTTT.

The J gene is TRBJ2-1, the V gene TRBV5-1; 8 bases fit TRBD2. The germline V gene has CDR1 SGHRS and CDR2 YFSETQ. This CDR3 is built from 16 residues. Unmatched junction bases numbered 15, after V lost 6 bases and J lost 7 bases. CDR3 nucleotides: TGCGCCAGCACCCCCGGGGCGGCGGGAGGTGGTAATGAGCAGTTCTTC. This translates into CASTPGAAGGGNEQFF.

The chain is built from TRBV29-1 and TRBJ2-5; TRBD1 matches at 9 bases. CDR3 length: 15 amino acids. From germline, CDR1 is SQVTM and CDR2 ANQGSEA. Trimming cost V 6 bases and J 3 bases; bases outside gene matches: 11. CDR3 residues: CSVQSGTGREETQYF. DNA for the CDR3: TGCAGCGTCCAATCCGGGACAGGGAGGGAAGAGACCCAGTACTTC.

This clone has only one observation. The rearrangement uses TRBV29-1 and TRBJ1-2, with 9 bases that match TRBD1. The CDR3 extends over 12 amino acids. The J segment lost 7 bases and the V segment lost 6 bases, leaving 6 bases of the junction unmatched. Germline assignment: CDR1 SQVTM and CDR2 ANQGSEA. Here the CDR3 reads CSVGDRGSGYTF. The DNA of the CDR3 is TGCAGCGTGGGAGACAGGGGGTCTGGCTACACCTTC.

V usage is TRBV7-9 and J usage is TRBJ1-4; D gene unclear. This CDR3 has 13 amino acids. V gave up 3 bases and J gave up 8 bases, with 10 bases separating them. Germline V gives CDR1 SEHNR, CDR2 FQNEAQ (reference sequence). CDR3 loop: CASSFTSEEKLFF. CDR3 nucleotide sequence: TGTGCCAGCAGCTTTACGAGCGAAGAAAAACTGTTTTTT. Complete variable domain (other parts from reference TRBV7-9 and TRBJ1-4): DTGVSQNPRHKITKRGQNVTFRCDPISEHNRLYWYRQTLGQGPEFLTYFQNEAQLEKSRLLSDRFSAERPKGSFSTLEIQRTEQGDSAMYLCASSFTSEEKLFFGSGTQLSVL.

V and J are TRBV5-1 and TRBJ1-2, with D possibly being TRBD1 (5 bases). The germline gives CDR1 SGHRS, CDR2 YFSETQ. CDR3 length: 15 residues. The V and J ends lost 4 bases and 6 bases respectively, with 19 bases between them. CDR3 nucleotides: TGCGCCAGCAGCCCAGCGGGGCTTGACGGGGATGGCTACACCTTC. Translating gives CASSPAGLDGDGYTF.